Listed below are T cell receptor beta chains from one sample, sequenced in a study of T cells in localized non-small cell lung cancer. Profiling relied on immunoSEQ multiplex PCR, and the TCRdb table lists in-frame clones only, not all of them. The sample shows about 36,000 clones, around 85% of them seen only once. This material consisted of peripheral blood, taken before any cancer treatment. The receptors originated from a woman aged 35 to 70 with stage I lung adenocarcinoma. The CDR3 runs from the conserved cysteine through the conserved F or W. The order of the fields is J gene, V gene, D gene, clone size, CDR3 DNA, CDR3 protein. A D gene is named only where the DNA matches it firmly. Clone size, where shown, is once, few, many, or a class for clones that have expanded.

TRBJ2-1 | TRBV9 | TRBD1 | . | TGTGCCAGCAGCGGTGGGACAGGGAGGCATGAGCAGTTCTTC | CASSGGTGRHEQFF
TRBJ1-6 | TRBV6-1 | TRBD1 | few | TGTGCCAGCAGTGAAAGGGGAACAGGGGGCTCACCCCTCCACTTT | CASSERGTGGSPLHF
TRBJ2-7 | TRBV6-5 | . | . | TGTGCCAGCAGTTACCGATACGACACCGTTGGGACGCAGTACTTC | CASSYRYDTVGTQYF
TRBJ1-1 | TRBV5-1 | . | . | TGCGCCAGCAGCTTGGCCGGAAGGTCTGGAGCTTTCTTT | CASSLAGRSGAFF
TRBJ1-6 | TRBV23-1 | . | . | TGCGCCAGCAGTAGGGGCCCCAGGGGCTCTATATCCTATAATTCACCCCTCCACTTT | CASSRGPRGSISYNSPLHF
TRBJ2-3 | TRBV28 | . | . | TGTGCCAGCAGGGAAAGACAACTGCTTAGCACAGATACGCAGTATTTT | CASRERQLLSTDTQYF
TRBJ1-5 | TRBV28 | . | . | TGTGCCAGCAGTTCCGAAGGGGGTATGCATCAGCCCCAGCATTTT | CASSSEGGMHQPQHF
TRBJ2-1 | TRBV5-1 | . | . | TGCGCCAGCAGCTTCGACAGCTCCTACAATGAGCAGTTCTTC | CASSFDSSYNEQFF
TRBJ1-2 | TRBV5-1 | . | few | TGCGCCAGCAGCTTGGGGCACAGGGATCTGGCCTATGGCTACACCTTC | CASSLGHRDLAYGYTF
TRBJ2-3 | TRBV27 | . | . | TGTGCCAGCACCGCCGGGCCAGGGGGGCCGGGGGATACGCAGTATTTT | CASTAGPGGPGDTQYF
TRBJ2-3 | TRBV9 | TRBD1 | . | TGTGCCAGCGGGAAAGGACAGGGATCAGATACGCAGTATTTT | CASGKGQGSDTQYF
TRBJ2-1 | TRBV29-1 | TRBD2 | . | TGCAGCGTTGGGGAGGCGGGGGGTTACAATGAGCAGTTCTTC | CSVGEAGGYNEQFF
TRBJ1-3 | TRBV27 | . | . | TGTGCCAGCAGCCCCCGGTTGGCCTCTGGAAACACCATATATTTT | CASSPRLASGNTIYF
TRBJ2-7 | TRBV6-1 | . | . | TGTGCCAGCAGTGAAGGGGAGGCATACGAGCAGTACTTC | CASSEGEAYEQYF
TRBJ2-7 | TRBV7-9 | . | once | TGTGCCGGCAGCCGAGCTGACCGCGGCTCCTACGAGCAGTACTTC | CAGSRADRGSYEQYF
TRBJ2-7 | TRBV10-3 | TRBD1 | . | TGTGCCATCAGTGACCCTGGACAGGGAGGCTACGAGCAGTACTTC | CAISDPGQGGYEQYF
TRBJ1-2 | TRBV5-4 | . | few | TGTGCCAGCAGGGCCCCGACAGGCCGGTTGGGCTACACCTTC | CASRAPTGRLGYTF
TRBJ2-1 | TRBV4-2 | . | . | TGTGCCAGCAGCCAAGGTGCCGATTTCCCACGGTTCTTC | CASSQGADFPRFF
TRBJ2-1 | TRBV5-1 | . | . | TGCGCCAGCAGCTTGGTTTCCGTCAGTCAGAGTGAGCAGTTCTTC | CASSLVSVSQSEQFF
TRBJ2-7 | TRBV5-1 | . | . | TGCGCCAGCAGCCGCGACGGACAGTCCCTCTACGAGCAGTACTTC | CASSRDGQSLYEQYF
TRBJ1-6 | TRBV5-1 | TRBD1 | once | TGCGCCAGCAGCTTGGCAGGGGGCGTGAGTTCACCCCTCCACTTT | CASSLAGGVSSPLHF
TRBJ1-3 | TRBV11-2 | . | . | TGTGCCAGCAGCCATTACAGCGGAAACACCATATATTTT | CASSHYSGNTIYF
TRBJ1-5 | TRBV28 | . | . | TGTGCCAGCAGTTCTCAGGGGTCGCTAGGAAATCAGCCCCAGCATTTT | CASSSQGSLGNQPQHF